This TCR beta chain is drawn from a study of T cells after yellow fever vaccination. As for the study in general: Those fractions that held only low numbers of cells were prepared using the SMART-Seq v4 Ultra Low Input RNA kit.

Conversion of TCR transcripts into cDNA relied on 5'RACE template switching, which added a universal primer site and UMIs. TCRdb used MiXCR to reprocess the 5' RACE reads, holding one entry per CDR3 protein. Here the sample spans hundreds of thousands of distinct CDR3 sequences, approximately 21% being singletons. Findings of the study overall: One caveat is that FACS-sorted repertoires could contain abundant clonotypes contaminating from the bulk population.

Trimming removed 5 bases from V and 3 bases from J, with 12 bases in between. The CDR3 contains 14 residues. This clonotype was seen a handful of times. Its antigen is unknown. The V call is TRBV12-3 or TRBV12-4, the J call TRBJ2-3, with unresolved D. The sequence derives from a young man who received the YFV17D yellow fever vaccine. The sample consisted of PBMCs, taken 15 days after the yellow fever booster vaccination. The CDR3 DNA is TGTGCCAGCAGTAAGACCTTGGGGACAGATACGCAGTATTTT. This sequence encodes CASSKTLGTDTQYF.